Presented here are 21 T cell receptor beta chains from one specimen sequenced in a study of response to subunit inactivated influenza vaccine. TCRdb processed the RT-PCR reads anew with MiXCR; each CDR3 protein has one entry. The sample has 500,000 to 600,000 distinct CDR3 sequences, roughly 10% seen once. This sample was shared with a second study, whose subject was T cells expressing NK-cell markers. Per that study: TCR beta cDNA was made by 5'RACE template switching with UMIs.

Specimen: PBMCs from blood, collected on the day of vaccination. The receptors here all came from a man aged 50-60 years who received an inactivated influenza vaccine.

This clonotype was seen a few times. The chain is built from TRBV7-3 and TRBJ2-2; D unclear. The CDR3 is 16 amino acids. Per germline, CDR1 SGHTA and CDR2 FQGTGA. V was clipped by 5 bases and J by 8 bases, with 21 bases between them. The CDR3 DNA is TGTGCCAGCAGCGGCGGCCCAATTAGGGATTCGGGGGAGCTGTTTTTT. It codes for CASSGGPIRDSGELFF.

This clonotype was found a few times. The chain links TRBV7-6 to TRBJ2-7, with TRBD1 matching over 9 bases. With 1 base clipped from V and 2 bases from J, the junction kept 6 bases outside the gene matches. The CDR3 is 16 residues long. CDR1 is SGHVS, CDR2 FNYEAQ, per germline. The CDR3 is CASSLGFGTGTYEQYF. For the CDR3, the DNA is TGTGCCAGCAGCTTAGGATTCGGGACAGGGACCTACGAGCAGTACTTC.

The chain is built from TRBV7-9 and TRBJ2-2; D perhaps matches TRBD2 (5 bases). V lost 3 bases, J lost 2 bases, and 13 bases lay in between. The CDR3 length is 16 residues. CDR1 is SEHNR, CDR2 FQNEAQ, per germline (reference sequence). Here the CDR3 reads CASSLGFGVNTGELFF. As DNA, the CDR3 is TGTGCCAGCAGCTTGGGGTTCGGGGTTAACACCGGGGAGCTGTTTTTT.

This clonotype has a handful of counts. The CDR3 sequence: CASSPGTSGSINEQFF. The CDR3, as DNA: TGTGCCAGCAGCCCCGGGACTAGCGGGAGTATAAATGAGCAGTTCTTC. The chain combines TRBV5-8 with TRBJ2-1; 14 bases fit TRBD2. V shed 4 bases, J shed 7 bases, and the junction held 7 bases outside the gene matches. The V gene's germline CDR1 is SGHTS and CDR2 YDEGEE. The CDR3 totals 16 residues.

This clonotype was counted only a few times. Mismatch with germline at one junction end may stem from a read error. This chain uses TRBV20-1 with TRBJ2-5, with D possibly matching TRBD2 (7 bases). The V gene's germline CDR1 is DFQATT and CDR2 SNEGSKA (reference sequence). The CDR3 contains 16 residues. CDR3 in DNA: TGCTGTGCTAGAGGAAGGGGGGGGAATAAACAAGAGACCCAGTACTTC. Its translation is CCARGRGGNKQETQYF.

The sample holds a few counts of this clonotype. V gene TRBV20-1 combines with J gene TRBJ2-7; the match to TRBD2 covers 8 bases. V lost 3 bases and J lost 6; bases outside the gene matches: 4. Germline V gene data show CDR1 as DFQATT and CDR2 as SNEGSKA (reference sequence). The CDR3 is made up of 12 amino acids. This chain's CDR3 is CSASGRGAEQYF. Written as DNA, the CDR3 is TGCAGTGCTAGCGGGAGGGGGGCCGAGCAGTACTTC.

The V gene is TRBV4-1, the J gene TRBJ2-7; 8 bases match TRBD1. The CDR3 sequence is 14 residues long. Losses at the gene ends were 2 bases for V and 2 bases for J; bases not matched to a gene: 2. From germline, CDR1 is MGHRA and CDR2 YSYEKL. CDR3 sequence reads: CASSQRDRTYEQYF. DNA of the CDR3: TGCGCCAGCAGCCAACGGGACAGGACCTACGAGCAGTACTTC.

The chain is built from TRBV7-2 and TRBJ2-5; no clear D gene. The germline V and J ends were trimmed by 5 bases and 0 bases, with 13 bases remaining between them. The CDR3 covers 15 residues. The germline CDR1 and CDR2 sequences are SGHTA and FQGNSA. CDR3 residues: CASSATQLYQETQYF. In DNA, the CDR3 is TGTGCCAGCAGCGCCACCCAGTTATACCAAGAGACCCAGTACTTC.

This clonotype was seen a few times. V gene TRBV28 combines with J gene TRBJ2-5; 13 positions match TRBD2. CDR3 length: 15 residues. Losses at the gene ends were 10 bases for V and 4 bases for J; bases not matched to a gene: 9. Germline V CDR1 and CDR2: MDHEN, SYDVKM. The CDR3 region has the DNA TGTGCCACCCGGACTAGCGGGAGTTTTGGAGAGACCCAGTACTTC. Residues: CATRTSGSFGETQYF.

The V and J genes are TRBV3-1 and TRBJ1-2; D unresolved. V dropped 2 bases and J dropped 4 bases, with 11 bases sitting between them. Germline V gives CDR1 LGHDT, CDR2 YNNKEL (reference sequence). The CDR3 has 14 residues. The CDR3 DNA follows: TGTGCCAGCAGCCAACGGTCGGAGAGCTATGGCTACACCTTC. Protein sequence: CASSQRSESYGYTF.

The chain joins TRBV20-1 to TRBJ1-1, with 7 bases that match TRBD1. Losses at the gene ends were 0 bases for V and 4 bases for J; bases not matched to a gene: 11. The CDR3 runs to 16 residues. From germline, CDR1 is DFQATT and CDR2 SNEGSKA (reference sequence). CDR3 nucleotides: TGCAGTGCTAGAGATACGGGCAGGGGGAAGGGCACTGAAGCTTTCTTT. This gives the protein CSARDTGRGKGTEAFF.

This clonotype appeared many times. The V gene is TRBV12-3 or TRBV12-4, the J gene TRBJ2-3; possible D gene TRBD2, 6 bases. CDR3 size: 14 residues. V was clipped by 3 bases and J by 2 bases, with 9 bases between them. The CDR3 loop is CASSFSGDTDTQYF. CDR3 coding DNA: TGTGCCAGCAGTTTTTCGGGGGACACAGATACGCAGTATTTT.

This clonotype was detected ten times or more. The chain uses TRBV5-5 and TRBJ1-2; no clear D. Germline CDR1 is SGHKS and CDR2 is YYEKEE (reference sequence). The CDR3 length is 15 residues. V was cut by 2 bases and J by 4 bases, with 15 bases left in between. The CDR3 bases are TGTGCCAGCAGCTTCCGTGTGGGAGTTCCCTATGGCTACACCTTC. Its translation: CASSFRVGVPYGYTF.

J is TRBJ1-1 and V is TRBV6-5; possibly TRBD1 for D (6 bases). The germline gives CDR1 MNHEY, CDR2 SVGAGI. The CDR3 totals 15 residues. V was trimmed by 2 bases and J by 5 bases, leaving 15 bases between them. Here the CDR3 reads CASSYEGGTGTEAFF. The CDR3 DNA reads as TGTGCCAGCAGTTACGAGGGGGGGACTGGGACTGAAGCTTTCTTT.

The genes are TRBV18 and TRBJ1-2; unclear D gene. CDR3 length equals 14 residues. The ends were cut back, 8 bases at V and 2 bases at J, with 15 bases in the middle. Germline V gene lookup returns CDR1 KGHSH and CDR2 LQKENI. The CDR3 nucleotides are TGTGCCAGCGTCCCTTCCCAAACCAACTATGGCTACACCTTC. Translating it yields CASVPSQTNYGYTF.

The table lists this clonotype with a few counts. The genes are TRBV3-1 and TRBJ2-2; a weak D match, TRBD2 (5 bases). V lost 4 bases, J lost 4 bases, and 13 bases lay in between. This CDR3 region has 15 residues. CDR1 LGHDT and CDR2 YNNKEL come from the germline V gene (reference sequence). The CDR3 protein is CASSRGARTTGELFF. For the CDR3, the DNA is TGTGCCAGCAGCCGGGGAGCGCGAACCACCGGGGAGCTGTTTTTT.

This clonotype was seen a handful of times. The CDR3 DNA reads as TGTGCCAGCAGCATTAGCGGGGGTGAGCAGTTCTTC. The encoded protein is CASSISGGEQFF. The chain employs TRBV7-2 and TRBJ2-1, with 9 positions matching TRBD2. Germline lookup yields CDR1 SGHTA and CDR2 FQGNSA. CDR3 length: 12 residues. V lost 5 bases and J lost 9; bases outside the gene matches: 2.

This clonotype was detected many times. The rearrangement links TRBV11-2 to TRBJ2-2; D is unclear. Trimming cost V 8 bases and J 1 base, with 5 bases left between them. The CDR3 is 12 amino acids. Germline V gene sequence: CDR1 SGHAT, CDR2 FQNNGV. CDR3 protein: CASPGNTGELFF. The CDR3 DNA reads as TGTGCCAGCCCAGGGAACACCGGGGAGCTGTTTTTT.

This clonotype has ten or more counts. The genes are TRBV29-1 and TRBJ2-3; no clear D gene. Germline V gives CDR1 SQVTM, CDR2 ANQGSEA. This CDR3 region has 12 residues. Between the trimmed V and J ends, which lost 5 bases and 5 bases, there was a span of 11 bases. The CDR3 loop reads CSVYLGGDTQYF. The CDR3 DNA reads TGCAGCGTTTACCTTGGTGGAGATACGCAGTATTTT.

In this sample, this clonotype turned up a few times. The CDR3 sequence is CASSKLAGVTDTQYF. DNA for the CDR3: TGTGCCAGCAGCAAACTAGCGGGGGTTACAGATACGCAGTATTTT. J is TRBJ2-3 and V is TRBV6-1; 11 nucleotides line up with TRBD2. V shed 6 bases, J shed 3 bases, and the junction held 5 bases outside the gene matches. The CDR3 spans 15 residues. The V gene's germline CDR1 is MNHNS and CDR2 SASEGT.

The chain has TRBV12-3 or TRBV12-4 and TRBJ2-3; D unresolved. V was shortened by 7 bases and J by 6 bases, with 14 bases between the two germline ends. The CDR3 totals 13 residues. This chain's CDR3 is CASTIWLGDTQYF. In DNA, the CDR3 is TGTGCCAGCACTATTTGGCTGGGGGATACGCAGTATTTT.